This T cell receptor (beta chain) is from a study of response to subunit inactivated influenza vaccine. In this sample, this clonotype turned up many times. Its antigen is not known. Via MiXCR, TCRdb re-called the RT-PCR reads, giving one row per CDR3 protein. The sample holds 400,000 to 650,000 distinct CDR3 sequences; around 7.7% are singletons and the top ten take around 13%. Study results and caveats: The authors put forward the suggestion that each seasonal influenza vaccination may bring in only a limited number of new T cells.

The germline V gene has CDR1 SGHDT and CDR2 YYEEEE. This CDR3 comprises 11 residues. The V end lost 3 bases, the J end lost 6 bases, and 4 bases lay between the germline ends. Sample: PBMCs from blood, taken roughly 24 months after vaccination. The genes are TRBV5-6 and TRBJ2-1, with D uncertain. The sequence came from a man aged 45 to 75 who received an inactivated influenza vaccine. CDR3 in amino acids: CASSSLNEQFF. The DNA for the CDR3 is TGTGCCAGCAGCTCGCTCAATGAGCAGTTCTTC.